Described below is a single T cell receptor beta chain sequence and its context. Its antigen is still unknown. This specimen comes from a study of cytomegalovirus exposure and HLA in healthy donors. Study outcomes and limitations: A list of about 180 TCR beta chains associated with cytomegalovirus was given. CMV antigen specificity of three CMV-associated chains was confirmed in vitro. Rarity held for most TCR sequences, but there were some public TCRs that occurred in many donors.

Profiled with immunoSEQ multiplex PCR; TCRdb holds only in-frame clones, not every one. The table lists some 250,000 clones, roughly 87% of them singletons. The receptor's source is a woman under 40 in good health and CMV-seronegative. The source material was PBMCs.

This chain's CDR3 is CASSSPRDLSSYEQYF. CDR3 DNA sequence: TGTGCCAGCAGCTCCCCCCGGGACTTAAGCTCCTACGAGCAGTACTTC. The J gene is TRBJ2-7, the V gene TRBV11-3, with D possibly being TRBD2 (6 bases). The CDR3 is made up of 16 amino acids. Germline V gene lookup returns CDR1 SGHNT and CDR2 YENEEA. Trimming stripped 4 bases from V and 0 bases from J, with 16 bases between.